The 31 T cell receptor beta chains in this list originate from one sample, sequenced in a study of breast tumors, draining lymph nodes, adjacent tissues. From the multiplex PCR reads, TCRdb called clonotypes with MiXCR, one entry per CDR3 protein. The profile shows about 150,000 distinct CDR3 sequences, 30% to 35% of them singletons. Breast cancer patients provided tissue from their axillary draining lymph nodes. The specimen sequenced was axillary lymph node tissue. Receptors originate from a female donor with breast cancer. Some clones in this sample may be carry-over from other donors' samples.

This clonotype was seen ten or more times. The chain couples TRBV4-3 to TRBJ2-3; D ambiguous. The CDR3 covers 13 residues. Between the trimmed V and J ends, which lost 4 bases and 1 base, there was a span of 6 bases. CDR1 LGHNA and CDR2 YSLEER come from the germline V gene. CDR3 nucleotide sequence: TGCGCCAGCAGCCTCATCCGCACAGATACGCAGTATTTT. Encoded protein: CASSLIRTDTQYF.

This clonotype was observed at least ten times. The genes are TRBV4-1 and TRBJ2-3, with D tentatively TRBD1 (5 bases). This CDR3 is built from 13 residues. CDR1 and CDR2 from the germline V gene are MGHRA and YSYEKL. Trimming removed 0 bases at V and 9 bases at J, with 10 bases between. This CDR3 reads CASSQDGRATQYF. In nucleotides, the CDR3 is TGCGCCAGCAGCCAAGATGGCAGGGCCACGCAGTATTTT.

This rearrangement joins TRBV20-1 to TRBJ1-5, with unresolved D. This CDR3 is 9 amino acids long. Looked up from germline, CDR1 is DFQATT and CDR2 is SNEGSKA (reference sequence). V was pared by 6 bases and J by 10 bases, with 7 bases between. Here the CDR3 DNA reads TGCAGTGCCCAGTCACCCCAGCATTTT. Protein: CSAQSPQHF.

The CDR3 loop reads CASSLAGLTNTEAFF. The DNA of the CDR3 is TGTGCCAGCAGCTTGGCTGGTCTTACGAACACTGAAGCTTTCTTT. The chain has TRBV5-5 and TRBJ1-1; no reliable D call. The CDR3 has 15 residues. CDR1 and CDR2 from the germline V gene are SGHKS and YYEKEE (reference sequence). V was cut by 0 bases and J by 1 base, with 10 bases left in between.

V usage is TRBV6-6 and J usage is TRBJ1-1; possibly TRBD1 for D (5 bases). This CDR3 region has 13 residues. Trimming pared 6 bases from V and 4 bases from J, leaving 12 bases between. Per germline, CDR1 MNHNY and CDR2 SVGAGI (reference sequence). The CDR3, as DNA: TGTGCCAGCAGGCCCGGACATTCCACTGAAGCTTTCTTT. Its protein is CASRPGHSTEAFF.

This clonotype was found a few times. The CDR3 sequence is CASSFRGGAAYF. CDR3 coding DNA: TGTGCCAGCAGTTTCAGGGGGGGGGCCGCGTATTTT. J is TRBJ2-3 and V is TRBV28; possibly TRBD1 or TRBD2 for D (7 bases each). The CDR3 is 12 amino acids. V was cut by 3 bases and J by 14 bases, with 15 bases left in between. Germline assignment: CDR1 MDHEN and CDR2 SYDVKM.

This clonotype came up many times. The chain employs TRBV2 and TRBJ2-2; possibly TRBD1 for D (5 bases). Germline loops: CDR1 SNHLY, CDR2 FYNNEI. The CDR3 has 14 residues. The V end was cut by 6 bases, the J end by 0 bases, with 8 bases between. For the CDR3, the DNA is TGTGCCAGCAGACCGACAGCGAACACCGGGGAGCTGTTTTTT. It specifies CASRPTANTGELFF.

Ten or more counts support this clonotype. The CDR3 spells CAWSRGTGRAIEQFF. As DNA, the CDR3 is TGTGCCTGGAGTCGTGGGACAGGGAGGGCAATTGAGCAGTTCTTC. The rearrangement uses TRBV30 and TRBJ2-1; 9 nucleotides align to TRBD1. The CDR3 has 15 amino acids. J lost 9 bases, V lost 2 bases, and 11 bases had no gene match. Germline-derived CDR1 and CDR2 are GTSNPN and SVGIG (reference sequence).

This clonotype was recorded at least ten times. CDR3 bases: TGCGCCAGCAGCCAACGGGGTAGCGAGCAGTTCTTC. Protein: CASSQRGSEQFF. This chain links TRBV4-3 with TRBJ2-1; D may be TRBD2 (5 bases). The CDR3 totals 12 residues. Looked up from germline, CDR1 is LGHNA and CDR2 is YSLEER. Trimming cost V 2 bases and J 10 bases, with 9 bases left between them.

This clonotype was detected ten times or more. The chain uses TRBV30 and TRBJ1-4, with D unclear. The germline gives CDR1 GTSNPN, CDR2 SVGIG (reference sequence). Trimming left V 3 bases short and J 8 bases short, with 19 bases between. The CDR3 sequence is 15 residues long. The CDR3 is CAWRDHGNPAEKLFF. CDR3 sequence (DNA): TGTGCCTGGAGAGACCACGGGAACCCGGCGGAAAAACTGTTTTTT.

This clonotype was picked up many times. The genes are TRBV11-2 and TRBJ2-7; D unclear. The CDR3 is 13 residues long. Trimming removed 1 base at V and 3 bases at J, with 7 bases between. The germline V gene has CDR1 SGHAT and CDR2 FQNNGV. The CDR3 sequence: CASSLAPHYEQYV. As DNA, the CDR3 is TGTGCCAGCAGCTTAGCCCCACACTACGAGCAGTACGTC.

This clonotype was detected ten times or more. The rearrangement joins TRBV12-3 or TRBV12-4 to TRBJ2-2; TRBD1 or TRBD2 may be the D gene (5 bases each). The V and J ends lost 3 bases and 2 bases respectively, with 13 bases between them. There are 16 residues in the CDR3. CDR3 in DNA: TGTGCCAGCAGTTTCGGTTCAGGGAGCAACACCGGGGAGCTGTTTTTT. This codes for CASSFGSGSNTGELFF.

The chain has TRBV27 and TRBJ2-1; TRBD2 is a possible D gene (5 bases). The germline CDR1 and CDR2 sequences are MNHEY and SMNVEV (reference sequence). The V end lost 10 bases, the J end lost 6 bases, and 22 bases lay between the germline ends. The CDR3 consists of 15 residues. CDR3 DNA: TGTGCCACCACGGGGTTGGGCTCTACTGGCAATGAGCAGTTCTTC. It codes for CATTGLGSTGNEQFF.

J is TRBJ2-2 and V is TRBV10-1; D not resolved. CDR1 and CDR2 from the germline V gene are WNHNN and SYGVQD (reference sequence). This CDR3 region has 13 residues. V gave up 3 bases and J gave up 1 base, with 3 bases separating them. CDR3: CASSDGNTGELFF. In nucleotides, the CDR3 is TGCGCCAGCAGTGACGGGAACACCGGGGAGCTGTTTTTT.

The genes are TRBV20-1 and TRBJ1-1, with D maybe TRBD1 (5 bases). With 6 bases removed from V and 7 bases from J, the gap between germline ends came to 21 bases. This CDR3 is built from 14 residues. The germline gives CDR1 DFQATT, CDR2 SNEGSKA (reference sequence). CDR3 nucleotide sequence: TGCAGTGCCCGAAGGCTGACAGATGAAAGTGAAGCTTTCTTT. Translated, it gives CSARRLTDESEAFF.

The V gene is TRBV30, the J gene TRBJ1-2; TRBD1 matches 7 bases. This CDR3 has 13 amino acids. The germline CDR1 and CDR2 sequences are GTSNPN and SVGIG (reference sequence). Germline trimming cut 3 bases from V and 6 bases from J; bases unmatched to any gene: 7. CDR3 sequence (DNA): TGTGCCTGGAGCAGACAGGGAGACGATGGCTACACCTTC. Amino acids: CAWSRQGDDGYTF.

This clonotype has just a few counts. The genes are TRBV5-5 and TRBJ2-5, with D perhaps TRBD2 (6 bases). Germline CDR1 is SGHKS and CDR2 is YYEKEE (reference sequence). This CDR3 is built from 17 residues. With 0 bases removed from V and 1 base from J, the gap between germline ends came to 16 bases. For the CDR3, the DNA is TGTGCCAGCAGCTTGGGACCACCAGCGGGTATCCAAGAGACCCAGTACTTC. It yields the protein CASSLGPPAGIQETQYF.

This chain joins TRBV7-2 and TRBJ1-1; possible D gene TRBD1, 5 bases. This CDR3 contains 15 residues. Per germline, CDR1 SGHTA and CDR2 FQGNSA. V dropped 4 bases and J dropped 5 bases, with 17 bases sitting between them. CDR3 loop: CASSSQGVVGTEAFF. CDR3 DNA: TGTGCCAGCAGCTCGCAGGGAGTAGTCGGGACTGAAGCTTTCTTT.

This clonotype was seen a few times. A much larger clone is a single base away; this may be a read error. This chain connects TRBV5-6 to TRBJ1-2; 7 bases map to TRBD1. CDR1 and CDR2 from the germline V gene are SGHDT and YYEEEE. This CDR3 spans 15 amino acids. V shed 0 bases and J 3 bases; nucleotides not matched to a gene: 5. The CDR3, as DNA: TGTGCCAGCAGCTTGGAGGGGGCGCCCTACTATGGCTACACCTTC. It specifies CASSLEGAPYYGYTF.

In this sample, this clonotype turned up many times. V and J are TRBV4-1 and TRBJ2-7; perhaps TRBD2 as D (5 bases). Germline V gene lookup returns CDR1 MGHRA and CDR2 YSYEKL. There are 14 residues in the CDR3. V dropped 0 bases and J dropped 8 bases, with 14 bases sitting between them. The CDR3 loop is CASSQEAGTPQQYV. CDR3 in DNA: TGCGCCAGCAGCCAAGAGGCGGGCACCCCGCAGCAGTACGTC.

The chain joins TRBV7-2 to TRBJ1-1; D might be TRBD1 (5 bases). The CDR3 runs to 15 residues. The germline V gene has CDR1 SGHTA and CDR2 FQGNSA. Trimming shortened V by 8 bases and J by 1 base, and 17 bases separated the two germline ends. CDR3 coding DNA: TGTGCCAGCGGGACCGCGGGACGGAGGAACACTGAAGCTTTCTTT. This encodes CASGTAGRRNTEAFF.

V gene TRBV10-3 combines with J gene TRBJ1-1; possibly TRBD1 for D (5 bases). V was pared by 3 bases and J by 2 bases, with 10 bases between. CDR1 is ENHRY, CDR2 SYGVKD, per germline. This CDR3 spans 14 amino acids. CDR3 protein: CAISDDSFNTEAFF. The CDR3, as DNA: TGTGCCATCAGTGATGACAGTTTTAACACTGAAGCTTTCTTT.

About this clonotype itself: At one end the junction does not follow the germline gene, possibly because of a read error. The CDR3 region is CASSPGAGLRRGTEKLLF. CDR3 in DNA: TGTGCCAGCAGCCCAGGCGCAGGCCTACGGAGAGGGACTGAAAAACTGCTTTTT. The chain uses TRBV14 and TRBJ1-4; a possible D gene is TRBD1 (5 bases). From germline, CDR1 is SGHDN and CDR2 FVKESK. There are 18 residues in the CDR3.

This clonotype was seen ten or more times. The rearrangement joins TRBV6-1 to TRBJ2-3; D gene ambiguous. V was trimmed by 0 bases and J by 6 bases, leaving 13 bases between them. The CDR3 covers 15 residues. Per germline, CDR1 MNHNS and CDR2 SASEGT. CDR3 nucleotides: TGTGCCAGCAGTGAAGCGCGAGGAGCCTACGATACGCAGTATTTT. It encodes CASSEARGAYDTQYF.

This clonotype was detected many times. The V call is TRBV6-5, the J call TRBJ2-3; D may correspond to TRBD1 or TRBD2 (6 bases each). The CDR3 contains 14 residues. Trimming shortened V by 2 bases and J by 12 bases, and 18 bases separated the two germline ends. In germline, CDR1 is MNHEY, CDR2 SVGAGI. The CDR3 bases are TGTGCCAGCAGTTACGAGCTTGGGGGGCAAAACCAGTATTTT. This translates into CASSYELGGQNQYF.

CDR3 region: CASTAGDTQYF. The CDR3 region has the DNA TGTGCCAGCACAGCGGGGGATACGCAGTATTTT. This chain links TRBV2 with TRBJ2-3, with 7 positions matching TRBD2. Germline assignment: CDR1 SNHLY and CDR2 FYNNEI. V was clipped by 7 bases and J by 6 bases; unmatched bases: 1. This CDR3 has 11 amino acids.

V is TRBV20-1 and J is TRBJ2-3, with TRBD2 matching over 15 bases. This CDR3 spans 19 amino acids. V was pared by 0 bases and J by 0 bases, with 7 bases of the junction left unmatched. Looked up from germline, CDR1 is DFQATT and CDR2 is SNEGSKA (reference sequence). In nucleotides, the CDR3 is TGCAGTGCTAGAGATTCGCGGGGGACTAGCGGGGGGAGCACAGATACGCAGTATTTT. It yields the protein CSARDSRGTSGGSTDTQYF.

In its sample, this clonotype was seen many times. The genes are TRBV5-8 and TRBJ1-2; D gene ambiguous. Trimming left V 0 bases short and J 2 bases short, with 8 bases between. CDR3 length: 14 amino acids. The germline V gene has CDR1 SGHTS and CDR2 YDEGEE. CDR3 bases: TGTGCCAGCAGCTTGGTTGGCTTCAACTATGGCTACACCTTC. Its translation is CASSLVGFNYGYTF.

The rearrangement uses TRBV7-3 and TRBJ1-1; D gene unclear. The CDR3 spans 13 residues. CDR1 and CDR2 (germline): SGHTA, FQGTGA. V was shortened by 2 bases and J by 4 bases, with 8 bases between the two germline ends. In nucleotides, the CDR3 is TGTGCCAGCAGCTTATGGCCGGCCACTGAAGCTTTCTTT. It codes for CASSLWPATEAFF. The full variable domain, in which reference TRBV7-3 and TRBJ1-1 provide the parts outside the CDR3, is GAGVSQTPSNKVTEKGKYVELRCDPISGHTALYWYRQSLGQGPEFLIYFQGTGAADDSGLPNDRFFAVRPEGSVSTLKIQRTERGDSAVYLCASSLWPATEAFFGQGTRLTVV.

In the case of this clonotype: One base away lies a much larger clone, so this may be a sequencing read error. The chain is built from TRBV6-6 and TRBJ1-2; weak D call: TRBD1 (6 bases). Germline V gene lookup returns CDR1 MNHNY and CDR2 SVGAGI (reference sequence). The CDR3 loop spans 15 amino acids. The CDR3 nucleotides are TGTGCCAGCAGTTACTCGGGACAAAATAACTATGGCCACACCTTC. Encoded protein: CASSYSGQNNYGHTF.

This clonotype was seen repeatedly, ten times or more. V is TRBV7-8 and J is TRBJ2-3; 9 bases agree with TRBD1. The CDR3 loop spans 16 amino acids. V was clipped by 4 bases and J by 0 bases; unmatched bases: 5. Germline CDR1 is SGHVS and CDR2 is FQNEAQ. Written as DNA, the CDR3 is TGTGCCAGCAGCTCCCGGACAGGGGCTAGCACAGATACGCAGTATTTT. Residues: CASSSRTGASTDTQYF.